This T cell receptor (beta chain) was captured by sequencing in a study of T cells in Graves' hyperthyroidism and ophthalmopathy (dated by TCRdb to about 2019). With respect to the entire study: Peripheral blood samples were taken at initial diagnosis, before any treatment was given. To identify distinguishing TCR V-J signatures, a discovery cohort of some 100 patients was used, comprising fewer than 45 with Graves' ophthalmopathy and around 60 with stable Graves' hyperthyroidism. According to the paper, TCR Vbeta CDR3 sequencing was carried out on approximately 140 peripheral blood samples, which came from around 43 ophthalmopathy, roughly 75 hyperthyroidism and approximately 17 progressor patients. After sampling, hyperthyroidism patients received methimazole starting at 30 mg daily, and ophthalmopathy patients received high-dose intravenous methylprednisolone. Whether ophthalmopathy could be predicted prospectively was tested in an independent validation cohort made up of approximately 19 hyperthyroidism patients plus 17 patients who later progressed to ophthalmopathy. The roughly 100 discovery patients were divided at random into training and test sets in a 7:3 ratio. The study also compared thyroid tissue and blood T-cell repertoires from about six Graves' hyperthyroidism patients.

Moderately to severely active disease, a Clinical Activity Score of at least 3, a NOSPECS grade of at least 4, and a duration under 3 months were present in ophthalmopathy patients. Patients with uncontrolled infections, other autoimmune diseases, pregnancy or lactation were excluded. Diagnoses relied on clinical symptoms, serum thyroxine and TRAb, thyroid ultrasound and orbital computed tomography. PBMCs were isolated from around 10 ml of fresh peripheral blood by Ficoll-Paque density gradient centrifugation. Total RNA was extracted with Trizol reagent, and quality was checked on an Agilent 2100 Bioanalyzer. TCR beta CDR3 regions were amplified from RNA transcripts. The TCR CDR3 was subjected to a first round of RT-PCR using the HTBI primer set and the Qiagen OneStep RT-PCR kit. Libraries were constructed in a second round of multiplex PCR, after which size selection and purification were performed. The libraries were sequenced on an Illumina HiSeq2000 using paired-end 100 bp reads. The paper's data handling went like this. SOAPnuke was used to process the raw data, throwing out any read that contained adapters or uncalled bases, had a mean Phred below 15, or lacked an exact constant-primer or identifier match. COPE v1.2.5 was used to merge the high-quality paired reads, and each unique nucleotide sequence was defined as a clonotype. MiTCR v1.1 was used to align the clonotypes against IMGT TRBV, TRBD and TRBJ reference segments. Only V-J combinations with frequency above 0.0001, covering approximately 99% of repertoires, were analysed. The TCS score was defined as F50 (clonal expansion) divided by E x V (chaos), with BLOSUM62-based TCRdist calculated between CDR3 peptides within each V-J. Welch's t-statistics and random forest reduced approximately 520 V-J features to about 13, which were used in a naive Bayes classifier (R e1071). In-frame beta chains were kept once TCRdb had trimmed the public reads at Q25 with fastp and called clones with MiXCR. Each entry merges the rows of one CDR3 protein and shows their most common DNA and genes. None of the V and J calls come from the authors' own analysis; TCRdb made them. The sample includes about 410,000 distinct CDR3 sequences, with approximately 14% observed a single time. The ten largest clones take up 15% to 20% of the sample.

Concerning this clonotype: The antigen this receptor binds is unknown. There are no base qualities to consult, and no much larger clone falls within one base.

Reading from cysteine to phenylalanine, the CDR3 counts 13 amino acids. Kept here is only the CDR3 DNA, which spans 39 bases and is read in frame from base 1. V sheds 6 bases and J sheds 9 bases, leaving 16 bases between their ends. Reading the germline V gene gives CDR1 SGDLS and CDR2 YYNGEE. The investigation overall reported the following: Most expanded thyroid clonotypes (frequency above 0.001) were also detected in blood, a finding suggesting that blood repertoires may reflect thyroid immune responses. In validation, progression to ophthalmopathy was predicted by the model with 70.59% sensitivity and 72.22% specificity, a median of around 5.9 months before onset. In cross-validation, a model built on a 13 V-J signature told ophthalmopathy apart from stable hyperthyroidism with approximately 90% sensitivity and about 81% specificity, and in testing the same model reached 80%/75%. No statistical method was used to fix the sample size in advance, and group allocation was not hidden from the investigators.

The material sequenced was blood. The sequence is built from TRBV9 and TRBJ2-1; the D gene assignment is perhaps TRBD1 or TRBD2, with each matching 5 bases. This receptor was taken from a woman in her twenties or thirties with Graves' ophthalmopathy. The nucleotides are TGTGCCAGCACCATAGGGGACGGAGCTGAGCAGTTCTTC. This translates into CASTIGDGAEQFF. Reference TRBV9 and TRBJ2-1 proteins supply the regions before and after the CDR3; the full variable domain is: DSGVTQTPKHLITATGQRVTLRCSPRSGDLSVYWYQQSLDQGLQFLIQYYNGEERAKGNILERFSAQQFPDLHSELNLSSLELGDSALYFCASTIGDGAEQFFGPGTRLTVL.